This is a list of T cell receptor beta chains from one sample in a study of CD8+ T cells in alopecia areata. Using immunoSEQ multiplex PCR, the repertoire was profiled, and TCRdb retains in-frame clones only, with some absent. The table records about 210,000 clones, just over 65% of them present only once. The starting material was CD4+ T cells sorted from blood, obtained at week 44, from a patient treated with tofacitinib. The source is a human donor with alopecia areata. Each CDR3 is given with its conserved first and last residue. The D gene is left open where the match is weak. Clone size is given for some rows only: seen once, a few or many times, or a class if the clone is expanded.

V	J	size	D	CDR3	DNA
TRBV29-1	TRBJ2-3	once	TRBD1	CSVNKPGQGKQYF	TGCAGCGTTAATAAACCCGGACAGGGGAAGCAGTATTTT
TRBV14	TRBJ1-2	NA	NA	CASSLAGIVRGYTF	TGTGCCAGCAGCCTTGCAGGGATTGTCCGTGGCTACACCTTC
TRBV28	TRBJ2-5	NA	TRBD1	CASSFTGTGGASETQYF	TGTGCCAGCAGTTTCACCGGGACAGGGGGCGCTTCCGAGACCCAGTACTTC
TRBV10-3	TRBJ2-1	few	TRBD1	CATGETGRFNNEQFF	TGTGCCACTGGGGAGACAGGGCGCTTCAACAATGAGCAGTTCTTC
TRBV5-1	TRBJ2-3	few	NA	CASFLTRDTQYF	TGCGCCAGCTTCCTGACTAGGGATACGCAGTATTTT
TRBV5-6	TRBJ2-3	NA	TRBD1	CASRARDRVADTQYF	TGTGCCAGCAGGGCCCGGGACAGGGTGGCAGATACGCAGTATTTT
TRBV30	TRBJ1-4	few	NA	CAWSPQGTEKLFF	TGTGCCTGGAGTCCCCAGGGGACTGAAAAACTGTTTTTT
TRBV28	TRBJ1-2	NA	NA	CASLTHPPELNGYTF	TGTGCCAGTTTGACACATCCCCCCGAATTGAATGGCTACACCTTC
TRBV15	TRBJ1-1	few	NA	CATSPDRMNTEAFF	TGTGCCACCAGCCCAGACAGAATGAACACTGAAGCTTTCTTT
TRBV5-1	TRBJ2-7	NA	NA	CASSDGPDEQYF	TGCGCCAGCAGTGACGGGCCGGACGAGCAGTACTTC
TRBV29-1	TRBJ1-2	NA	NA	CSGGQGRLDYTF	TGCAGCGGGGGGCAGGGGCGATTGGACTACACCTTC
TRBV9	TRBJ1-1	few	NA	CASSVGGKETEAFF	TGTGCCAGCAGCGTAGGAGGGAAGGAGACTGAAGCTTTCTTT
TRBV10-3	TRBJ1-2	NA	TRBD1	CAIRGVSTGATNYGYTF	TGTGCCATCAGAGGGGTATCCACAGGGGCTACGAACTATGGCTACACCTTC
TRBV29-1	TRBJ1-4	NA	NA	CSVGSSNEKLFF	TGCAGCGTTGGTAGTTCGAATGAAAAACTGTTTTTT
TRBV6-5	TRBJ1-4	NA	TRBD1	CASSFRKQTGGEKLFF	TGTGCCAGCAGTTTCCGAAAACAGACAGGGGGCGAAAAACTGTTTTTT
TRBV5-6	TRBJ2-3	few	TRBD2	CASSLRSGTTDTQYF	TGTGCCAGCAGCTTGAGGAGCGGGACTACAGATACGCAGTATTTT
TRBV7-9	TRBJ1-2	NA	TRBD1	CASSLGGGQGNYGYTF	TGTGCCAGCAGCTTAGGCGGGGGACAGGGGAACTATGGCTACACCTTC
TRBV6-1	TRBJ2-5	once	NA	CASKLARGQETQYF	TGTGCCAGTAAATTGGCGAGGGGACAAGAGACCCAGTACTTC
TRBV4-2	TRBJ2-4	NA	NA	CASSQDPLAKNIQYF	TGTGCCAGCAGCCAAGATCCCTTAGCCAAAAACATTCAGTACTTC
TRBV5-1	TRBJ1-5	NA	NA	CASSLEVGNQPQHF	TGCGCCAGCAGCTTGGAGGTGGGCAATCAGCCCCAGCATTTT
TRBV29-1	TRBJ1-1	NA	NA	CSSTTVLNTEAFF	TGCAGCTCCACCACGGTTTTGAACACTGAAGCTTTCTTT
TRBV6-5	TRBJ2-1	NA	NA	CASSYTGSYNEQFF	TGTGCCAGCAGTTACACAGGTTCCTACAATGAGCAGTTCTTC
TRBV4-3	TRBJ1-2	once	NA	CASSQGRFGDGYTF	TGCGCCAGCAGCCAAGGGAGGTTTGGGGATGGCTACACCTTC
TRBV5-1	TRBJ2-5	NA	NA	CASSLDRARAETQYF	TGCGCCAGCAGCTTGGATCGAGCCAGGGCGGAGACCCAGTACTTC
TRBV2	TRBJ2-1	few	TRBD1	CASSDGRGREQFF	TGTGCCAGCAGTGACGGTAGGGGGCGTGAGCAGTTCTTC
TRBV7-2	TRBJ2-7	NA	TRBD2	CASSPHGGDYEQYF	TGTGCCAGCAGCCCCCATGGGGGGGACTACGAGCAGTACTTC
TRBV9	TRBJ1-4	NA	TRBD1	CASSALGQGYNEKLFF	TGTGCCAGCAGCGCTCTAGGACAGGGATATAATGAAAAACTGTTTTTT
TRBV27	TRBJ2-7	NA	NA	CASSLQGPSSYEQYF	TGTGCCAGCAGTTTGCAGGGACCGAGCTCCTACGAGCAGTACTTC
TRBV7-3	TRBJ2-1	NA	TRBD2	CASSLERLAGWSSEQFF	TGTGCCAGCAGCTTAGAACGGCTAGCGGGGTGGTCTAGTGAGCAGTTCTTC
TRBV6-6	TRBJ1-2	NA	TRBD1	CASLPGQGYGYTF	TGTGCCAGCCTCCCGGGACAGGGCTATGGCTACACCTTC
TRBV5-1	TRBJ2-1	NA	NA	CASSEGMGANEQFF	TGCGCCAGCAGCGAAGGGATGGGGGCAAATGAGCAGTTCTTC
TRBV4-2	TRBJ2-7	NA	TRBD2	CASSPTKGTSGGLSYEQYF	TGTGCCAGCAGCCCAACGAAAGGGACTAGCGGGGGCCTCTCCTACGAGCAGTACTTC
TRBV25-1	TRBJ2-3	NA	NA	CPTDTTDTQYF	TGCCCGACAGATACCACAGATACGCAGTATTTT
TRBV29-1	TRBJ1-1	NA	NA	CSVAGALAPTEAFF	TGCAGCGTTGCGGGGGCCCTGGCCCCCACTGAAGCTTTCTTT
TRBV30	TRBJ1-5	NA	NA	CAWTAGVGNQPQHF	TGTGCCTGGACCGCCGGGGTAGGCAATCAGCCCCAGCATTTT
TRBV11-3	TRBJ2-1	NA	NA	CASSYTPRGQLDNEQFF	TGTGCCAGCAGCTATACGCCGCGGGGCCAGTTAGACAATGAGCAGTTCTTC
TRBV30	TRBJ1-1	NA	TRBD1	CAFTPHRGRGQNTEAFF	TGTGCCTTCACACCCCACAGGGGACGGGGACAGAACACTGAAGCTTTCTTT
TRBV19	TRBJ2-1	NA	TRBD2	CASSPSLAGGRNEQFF	TGTGCCAGTAGCCCATCCCTAGCGGGGGGGCGTAATGAGCAGTTCTTC
TRBV29-1	TRBJ1-1	NA	NA	CSTAGAENTEAFF	TGCAGCACGGCCGGGGCCGAGAACACTGAAGCTTTCTTT
TRBV30	TRBJ1-5	NA	TRBD1	CAWSSTGDGQPQHF	TGTGCCTGGAGTTCTACAGGGGATGGCCAGCCCCAGCATTTT
TRBV27	TRBJ1-2	NA	TRBD1	CASSLTGARGDGYTF	TGTGCCAGCAGTTTAACAGGGGCCCGTGGAGATGGCTACACCTTC
TRBV11-3	TRBJ1-1	NA	TRBD1	CASSQGQGPPEAFF	TGTGCCAGCAGCCAAGGACAGGGGCCCCCTGAAGCTTTCTTT
TRBV5-1	TRBJ1-2	NA	TRBD1	CASSLAPSGQTPLPGYTF	TGCGCCAGCAGCTTGGCCCCCTCGGGACAGACCCCGCTGCCTGGCTACACCTTC
TRBV2	TRBJ2-3	once	TRBD1	CASSEDRAADTQYF	TGTGCCAGCAGTGAGGACAGGGCAGCAGATACGCAGTATTTT
TRBV29-1	TRBJ2-7	few	TRBD1	CSVRQGDEQYF	TGCAGCGTGCGACAGGGCGACGAGCAGTACTTC
TRBV25-1	TRBJ2-3	few	NA	CASRSWTPSTDTQYF	TGTGCCAGCAGGTCTTGGACACCTAGCACAGATACGCAGTATTTT
TRBV4-3	TRBJ2-5	NA	NA	CASSQGVRESETQYF	TGCGCCAGCAGCCAAGGGGTCAGGGAATCTGAGACCCAGTACTTC
TRBV9	TRBJ1-6	NA	NA	CASSVGQSGSPLHF	TGTGCCAGCAGCGTTGGGCAATCTGGCTCACCCCTCCACTTT
TRBV6-5	TRBJ1-1	NA	NA	CASSLSPGDGEAFF	TGTGCCAGCAGTTTATCTCCAGGGGATGGTGAAGCTTTCTTT
TRBV29-1	TRBJ2-1	NA	TRBD1	CSVQGALHNEQFF	TGCAGCGTACAGGGGGCTTTGCACAATGAGCAGTTCTTC
TRBV11-2	TRBJ2-7	NA	NA	CASSLSGSYEQYF	TGTGCCAGCAGCCTTAGCGGCTCCTACGAGCAGTACTTC
TRBV6-5	TRBJ2-3	NA	NA	CAAHEAGRTDTQYF	TGTGCCGCCCACGAAGCGGGTCGCACAGATACGCAGTATTTT
TRBV7-8	TRBJ2-1	NA	NA	CASSLLRGGRSSYNEQFF	TGTGCCAGCAGCTTACTTAGGGGGGGCCGAAGCTCCTACAATGAGCAGTTCTTC
TRBV15	TRBJ2-3	NA	TRBD2	CATSRGSGGTDTQYF	TGTGCCACCAGCAGAGGTAGCGGGGGGACAGATACGCAGTATTTT
TRBV4-3	TRBJ1-4	NA	NA	CASSQDPGALGIF	TGCGCCAGCAGCCAAGATCCAGGGGCGCTGGGCATTTTT